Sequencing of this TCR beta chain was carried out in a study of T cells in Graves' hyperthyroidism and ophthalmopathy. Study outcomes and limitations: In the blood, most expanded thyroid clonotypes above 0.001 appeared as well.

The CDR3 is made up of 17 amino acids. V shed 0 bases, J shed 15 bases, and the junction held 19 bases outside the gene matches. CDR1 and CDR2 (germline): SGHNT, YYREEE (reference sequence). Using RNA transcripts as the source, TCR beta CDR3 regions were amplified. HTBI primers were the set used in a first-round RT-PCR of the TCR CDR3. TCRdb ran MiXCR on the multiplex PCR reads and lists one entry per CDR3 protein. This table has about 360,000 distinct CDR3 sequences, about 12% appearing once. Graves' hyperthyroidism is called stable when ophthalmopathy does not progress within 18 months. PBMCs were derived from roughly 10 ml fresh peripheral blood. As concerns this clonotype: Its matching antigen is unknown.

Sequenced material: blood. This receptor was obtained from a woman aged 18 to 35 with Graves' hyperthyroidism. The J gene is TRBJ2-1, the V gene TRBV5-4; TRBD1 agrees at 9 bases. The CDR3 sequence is CASSLDARTGESPHPFF. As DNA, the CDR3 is TGTGCCAGCAGCTTGGACGCGAGGACAGGGGAGAGCCCGCACCCGTTCTTC.